This is a list of T cell receptor beta chains from one sample in a study of CD8 T cells in ankylosing spondylitis. TCRdb passed the 5' RACE reads through MiXCR, listing each CDR3 protein once. The data show 450,000 to 550,000 distinct CDR3 sequences, with roughly 5% seen just once and under 4.5% held by the top ten. Sequenced sample: blood, either unsorted or a sorted T cell fraction (not recorded which). The receptor set was obtained from a male donor with ankylosing spondylitis. CDR3s include the opening cysteine and the closing phenylalanine or tryptophan. A D gene is named only where the DNA matches it firmly. Rows may omit the clone size; those that give it use once, few, many or a size class.

abundance,v_gene,d_gene,j_gene,CDR3aa,CDR3nt
few,TRBV20-1,TRBD2,TRBJ2-7,CSAGDRKSGRRYEQYF,TGCAGTGCTGGCGACAGAAAAAGCGGGAGACGCTACGAGCAGTACTTC
many,TRBV7-2,TRBD2,TRBJ2-3,CASSTATSGDTDTQYF,TGTGCCAGCAGCACAGCGACTAGCGGGGACACAGATACGCAGTATTTT
few,TRBV15,-,TRBJ2-7,CATSRLVAYEQYF,TGTGCCACCAGCAGACTCGTAGCGTACGAGCAGTACTTC
-,TRBV28,-,TRBJ2-4,CASSLFGLAKNIQYF,TGTGCCAGCAGTTTATTTGGACTAGCCAAAAACATTCAGTACTTC
few,TRBV6-1,-,TRBJ2-1,CASFGYNEQFF,TGTGCCAGCTTTGGCTACAATGAGCAGTTCTTC
many,TRBV24-1,-,TRBJ2-7,CATTPRGTESYEQYF,TGTGCCACCACCCCCCGCGGGACAGAATCCTACGAGCAGTACTTC
many,TRBV6-1,-,TRBJ1-2,CASSESQNYGYTF,TGTGCCAGCAGTGAAAGCCAGAACTATGGCTACACCTTC
many,TRBV12-3/TRBV12-4,-,TRBJ1-1,CASSLRAAAFF,TGTGCCAGCAGTTTACGGGCCGCAGCTTTCTTT
few,TRBV5-1,-,TRBJ2-1,CASSLAASEQFF,TGCGCCAGCAGCTTGGCGGCCAGTGAGCAGTTCTTC
many,TRBV20-1,TRBD1,TRBJ2-1,CSAPNAGTGYREQFF,TGCAGTGCTCCTAATGCCGGGACAGGGTATCGCGAGCAGTTCTTC
many,TRBV12-3/TRBV12-4,TRBD1,TRBJ1-4,CASSPSPGQANEKLFF,TGTGCCAGCAGCCCGTCTCCGGGACAGGCGAATGAAAAACTGTTTTTT
many,TRBV20-1,-,TRBJ2-7,CSAQPAAYEQYF,TGCAGTGCTCAGCCAGCCGCCTACGAGCAGTACTTC
many,TRBV10-3,-,TRBJ1-6,CAIRTDNSPLHF,TGTGCCATCAGGACAGATAATTCACCCCTCCACTTT
many,TRBV12-3/TRBV12-4,TRBD1,TRBJ1-3,CASCRTGGGNTIYF,TGTGCCAGTTGTCGGACAGGAGGTGGAAACACCATATATTTT
many,TRBV7-9,TRBD1,TRBJ1-1,CASSPQGAATEAFF,TGTGCCAGCAGCCCACAGGGGGCAGCCACTGAAGCTTTCTTT
-,TRBV18,-,TRBJ1-5,CASSPRNLNQPQHF,TGTGCCAGCTCACCTCGCAATCTCAATCAGCCCCAGCATTTT
many,TRBV5-4,-,TRBJ2-2,CASSDNRNGELFF,TGTGCCAGCAGCGATAACAGGAACGGGGAGCTGTTTTTT
many,TRBV5-1,TRBD2,TRBJ2-1,CASETGTRIYNEQFF,TGCGCCAGCGAGACCGGGACTAGAATTTACAATGAGCAGTTCTTC
-,TRBV15,-,TRBJ1-1,CATSRDLGEAAFF,TGTGCCACCAGCAGAGATTTGGGGGAGGCGGCTTTCTTT
many,TRBV9,-,TRBJ1-1,CASSKRSAGNTEAFF,TGTGCCAGCAGCAAACGTAGCGCGGGAAACACTGAAGCTTTCTTT
many,TRBV20-1,-,TRBJ2-1,CSASSGSYNEQFF,TGCAGTGCTAGTAGCGGATCCTACAATGAGCAGTTCTTC
many,TRBV24-1,TRBD2,TRBJ2-1,CATSALAGFNEQFF,TGTGCCACCAGTGCTCTAGCGGGGTTTAATGAGCAGTTCTTC
many,TRBV6-2/TRBV6-3,TRBD2,TRBJ2-7,CATSDLAGVPYEQYF,TGTGCCACATCTGACCTAGCGGGAGTCCCCTACGAGCAGTACTTC
many,TRBV7-9,TRBD1,TRBJ2-3,CASSPEGASRRTDTQYF,TGTGCCAGCAGCCCAGAGGGGGCTAGCAGGCGCACAGATACGCAGTATTTT
-,TRBV28,-,TRBJ2-4,CASSLQGAKNIQYF,TGTGCCAGCAGCTTACAGGGAGCCAAAAACATTCAGTACTTC